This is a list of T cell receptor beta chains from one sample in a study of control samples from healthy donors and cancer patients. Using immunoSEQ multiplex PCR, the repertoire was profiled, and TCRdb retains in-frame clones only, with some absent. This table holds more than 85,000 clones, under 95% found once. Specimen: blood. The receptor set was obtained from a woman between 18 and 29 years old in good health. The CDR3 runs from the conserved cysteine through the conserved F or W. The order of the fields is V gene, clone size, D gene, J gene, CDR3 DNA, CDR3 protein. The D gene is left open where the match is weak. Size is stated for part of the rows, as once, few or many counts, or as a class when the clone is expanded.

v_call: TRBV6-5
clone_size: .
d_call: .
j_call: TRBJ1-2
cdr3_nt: TGTGCCAGCACCGAGGGAGGGTCCTATGGCTACACCTTC
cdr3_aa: CASTEGGSYGYTF

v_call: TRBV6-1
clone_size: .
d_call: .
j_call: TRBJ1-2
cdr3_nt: TGTGCCAGCAGTGAAGCCTTGTATGGCTACACCTTC
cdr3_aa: CASSEALYGYTF

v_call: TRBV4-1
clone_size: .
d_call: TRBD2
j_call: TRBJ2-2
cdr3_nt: TGCGCCAGCAGCCAATACGTCATAGCGGGGGCGGCGAACACCGGGGAGCTGTTTTTT
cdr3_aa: CASSQYVIAGAANTGELFF

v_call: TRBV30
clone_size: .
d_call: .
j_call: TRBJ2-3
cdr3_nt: TGTGCCTGGAGGGTTGGGGGCGCAGATACGCAGTATTTT
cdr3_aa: CAWRVGGADTQYF

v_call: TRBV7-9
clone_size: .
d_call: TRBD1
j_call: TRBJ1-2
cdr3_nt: TGTGCCAGCAGCCTGTGGACAGGGTCGGACTATGGCTACACCTTC
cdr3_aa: CASSLWTGSDYGYTF

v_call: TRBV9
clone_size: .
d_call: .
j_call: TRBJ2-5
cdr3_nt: TGTGCCAGCAGCGTAGCGGGCAGCCAAGAGACCCAGTACTTC
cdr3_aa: CASSVAGSQETQYF

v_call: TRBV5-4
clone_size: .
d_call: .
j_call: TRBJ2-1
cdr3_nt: TGTGCCAGCAGCTCCGCCGTACTCGGGGATGAGCAGTTCTTC
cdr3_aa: CASSSAVLGDEQFF

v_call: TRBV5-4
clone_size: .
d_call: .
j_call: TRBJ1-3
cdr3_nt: TGTGCCAGCAGCCTTGTGGGGGGCTTTGGAAACACCATATATTTT
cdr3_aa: CASSLVGGFGNTIYF

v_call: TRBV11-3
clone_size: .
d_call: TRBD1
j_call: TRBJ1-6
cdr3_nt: TGTGCCAGCAGCCGCTGGGGGACAGGGGGCTCGATTTCACCCCTCCACTTT
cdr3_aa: CASSRWGTGGSISPLHF

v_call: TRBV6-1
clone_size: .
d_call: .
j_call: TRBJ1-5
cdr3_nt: TGTGCCAGCAGTGATAATATATATAGCAATCAGCCCCAGCATTTT
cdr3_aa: CASSDNIYSNQPQHF

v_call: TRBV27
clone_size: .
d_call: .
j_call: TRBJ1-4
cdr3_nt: TGTGCCAGCAGTTTACTACCGACGGCGACAGATGAAAAACTGTTTTTT
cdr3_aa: CASSLLPTATDEKLFF

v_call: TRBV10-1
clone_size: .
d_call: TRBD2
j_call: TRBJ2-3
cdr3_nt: TGCGCCAGCAGTCCCGGACTAGCGGGAGATACAGATACGCAGTATTTT
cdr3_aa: CASSPGLAGDTDTQYF

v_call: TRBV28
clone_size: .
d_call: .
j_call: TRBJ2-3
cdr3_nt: TGTGCCAGCAGTCCGATTGGGGACACAGATACGCAGTATTTT
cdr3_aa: CASSPIGDTDTQYF

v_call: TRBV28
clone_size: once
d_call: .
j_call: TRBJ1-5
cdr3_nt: TGTGCCAGCAGCCCCGGCGGAGGGCATCAGCCCCAGCATTTT
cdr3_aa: CASSPGGGHQPQHF

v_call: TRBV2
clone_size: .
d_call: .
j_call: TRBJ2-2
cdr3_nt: TGTGCCAGCAGGCCTAGCGTAGTCACCGGGGAGCTGTTTTTT
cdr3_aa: CASRPSVVTGELFF

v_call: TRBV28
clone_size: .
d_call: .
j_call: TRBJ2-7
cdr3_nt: TGTGCCAGCAGACGGGACTCCACCTACGAGCAGTACTTC
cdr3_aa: CASRRDSTYEQYF

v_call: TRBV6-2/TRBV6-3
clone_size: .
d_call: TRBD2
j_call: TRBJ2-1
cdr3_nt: TGTGCCAGCAGTAGGACCTGGAGCGGGAGTACGGCGAATGAGCAGTTCTTC
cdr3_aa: CASSRTWSGSTANEQFF

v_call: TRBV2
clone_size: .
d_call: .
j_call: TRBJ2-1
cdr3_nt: TGTGCCAGCAGGGGTGGGACGGAGCAGTTCTTC
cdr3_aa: CASRGGTEQFF

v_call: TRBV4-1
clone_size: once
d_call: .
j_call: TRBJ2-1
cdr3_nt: TGCGCCAGCAGCCAAGTTGACCTCATATCCTACAATGAGCAGTTCTTC
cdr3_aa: CASSQVDLISYNEQFF

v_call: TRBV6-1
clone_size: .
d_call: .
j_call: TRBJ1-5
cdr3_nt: TGTGCCAGCAGTGAAAACTTTCCCAATCAGCCCCAGCATTTT
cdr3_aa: CASSENFPNQPQHF

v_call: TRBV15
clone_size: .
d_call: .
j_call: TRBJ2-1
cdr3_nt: TGTGCCACCAGCAGAGATTTCGGGGGAGGTAAAATGATCAATGAGCAGTTCTTC
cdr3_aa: CATSRDFGGGKMINEQFF